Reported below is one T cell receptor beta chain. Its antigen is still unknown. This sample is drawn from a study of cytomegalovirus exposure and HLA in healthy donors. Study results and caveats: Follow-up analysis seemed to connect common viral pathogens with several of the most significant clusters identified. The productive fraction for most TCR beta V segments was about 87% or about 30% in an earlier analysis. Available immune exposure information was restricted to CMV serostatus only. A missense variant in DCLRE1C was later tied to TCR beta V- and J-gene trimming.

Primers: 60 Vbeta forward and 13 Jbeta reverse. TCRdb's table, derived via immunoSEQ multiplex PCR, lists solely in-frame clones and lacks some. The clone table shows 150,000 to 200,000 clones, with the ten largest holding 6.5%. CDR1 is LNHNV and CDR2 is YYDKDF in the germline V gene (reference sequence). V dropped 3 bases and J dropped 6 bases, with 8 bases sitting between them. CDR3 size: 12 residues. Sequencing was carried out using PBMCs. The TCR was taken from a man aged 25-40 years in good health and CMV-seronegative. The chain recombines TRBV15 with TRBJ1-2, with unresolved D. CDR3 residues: CATSSGVDGYTF. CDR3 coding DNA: TGTGCCACCAGCAGCGGGGTGGATGGCTACACCTTC.